The 23 T cell receptor beta chains below all came from one sample that was sequenced in a study of blood T cell repertoires in COVID-19. Clones were read by immunoSEQ multiplex PCR, and TCRdb kept only the in-frame ones, dropping some. This table holds some 80,000 clones, more than 65% found once. Sequenced sample: peripheral blood. All receptors come from an elderly woman with active or convalescent COVID-19.

This chain connects TRBV5-1 to TRBJ2-1, with D uncertain. CDR1 and CDR2 from the germline V gene are SGHRS and YFSETQ. This CDR3 is 14 amino acids long. V was cut by 0 bases and J by 4 bases, with 8 bases left in between. CDR3: CASSLGQTYNEQFF. CDR3 coding DNA: TGCGCCAGCAGCTTGGGGCAGACATACAATGAGCAGTTCTTC.

The table lists this clone with a count of one. The rearrangement joins TRBV14 to TRBJ2-7, with TRBD1 identical over 12 bases. J was trimmed by 6 bases and V by 1 base; bases with no gene match: 22. Germline-derived CDR1 and CDR2 are SGHDN and FVKESK. The CDR3 runs 21 residues. The DNA of the CDR3 is TGTGCCAGCAGCCAAGGGGGGTTTACCGCGGGTACCGGGACAGGGGGCCGCGAGCAGTACTTC. As protein: CASSQGGFTAGTGTGGREQYF.

This clone has only one observation. V and J are TRBV3-1 (or the pseudogene TRBV3-2) and TRBJ1-1, with D unresolved. Germline assignment: CDR1 LGHDT and CDR2 YNNKEL (reference sequence). This CDR3 spans 14 amino acids. V lost 7 bases and J lost 1, with 13 bases in between. Here the CDR3 DNA reads TGTGCCAGCACCCTCCTCGGGGAGAACACTGAAGCTTTCTTT. The encoded protein is CASTLLGENTEAFF.

This clone has just a few counts. The chain has TRBV7-8 and TRBJ2-1; 7 nucleotides agree with TRBD2. The J segment lost 1 base and the V segment lost 3 bases, leaving 3 bases of the junction unmatched. The germline V gene has CDR1 SGHVS and CDR2 FQNEAQ. This CDR3 region has 15 residues. The CDR3 spells CASSLAGVSYNEQFF. DNA for the CDR3: TGTGCCAGCAGCTTGGCGGGGGTGTCCTACAATGAGCAGTTCTTC.

This chain links TRBV4-2 with TRBJ2-3; no clear D gene. The V gene lost 1 base and the J gene lost 3 bases, with 5 bases spanning the gap. The CDR3 consists of 13 residues. Germline CDR1 LGHNA, CDR2 YNFKEQ. CDR3 in DNA: TGTGCCAGCAGCCAAGCAGTTACAGATACGCAGTATTTT. Amino acids: CASSQAVTDTQYF.

The chain joins TRBV27 to TRBJ2-1; D possibly corresponds to TRBD2 (6 bases). Germline V gene sequence: CDR1 MNHEY, CDR2 SMNVEV (reference sequence). Between the trimmed V and J ends, which lost 5 bases and 2 bases, there was a span of 16 bases. This CDR3 contains 16 residues. The CDR3 sequence is CASSPEAGMTYNEQFF. CDR3 bases: TGTGCCAGCAGTCCAGAGGCGGGGATGACCTACAATGAGCAGTTCTTC.

The rearrangement links TRBV7-9 to TRBJ1-4, with D maybe TRBD1 (6 bases). Germline V CDR1 and CDR2: SEHNR, FQNEAQ (reference sequence). V was pared by 6 bases and J by 0 bases, with 20 bases between. The CDR3 covers 18 residues. The CDR3 coding sequence is TGTGCCAGCAGACCCGACAGGCGAAAAGGAGCAACTAATGAAAAACTGTTTTTT. It yields the protein CASRPDRRKGATNEKLFF.

Note on this clone: This specimen includes other DNA sequences encoding the same CDR3. This chain joins TRBV7-9 and TRBJ2-7, with 8 bases lining up with TRBD1. Germline trimming cut 3 bases from V and 7 bases from J; bases unmatched to any gene: 11. The CDR3 spans 15 residues. Germline-derived CDR1 and CDR2 are SEHNR and FQNEAQ (reference sequence). CDR3 protein: CASSFGGTGLGEQYF. Here the CDR3 DNA reads TGTGCCAGCAGCTTCGGCGGGACAGGATTGGGTGAGCAGTACTTC.

This clone has just one count. J is TRBJ1-1 and V is TRBV24-1; weak D call: TRBD1 (5 bases). The V gene lost 6 bases and the J gene lost 4 bases, with 11 bases spanning the gap. Germline assignment: CDR1 KGHDR and CDR2 SFDVKD. This CDR3 region has 13 residues. CDR3 loop: CATSQGWATEAFF. CDR3 sequence (DNA): TGTGCCACCAGTCAGGGATGGGCCACTGAAGCTTTCTTT.

This clone has only one observation. This chain uses TRBV6-1 with TRBJ1-3; D not resolved. Trimming pared 1 base from V and 0 bases from J, leaving 10 bases between. This CDR3 spans 16 amino acids. The germline V gene has CDR1 MNHNS and CDR2 SASEGT. CDR3 amino acids: CASSEVGLASGNTIYF. The CDR3 DNA reads as TGTGCCAGCAGTGAAGTTGGTCTGGCCTCTGGAAACACCATATATTTT.

This clone was detected a few times. The chain couples TRBV7-2 to TRBJ2-6, with TRBD1 matching 8 bases. J was trimmed by 9 bases and V by 5 bases; bases with no gene match: 6. The CDR3 is 14 residues long. Germline assignment: CDR1 SGHTA and CDR2 FQGNSA. The CDR3 reads CASSPYGQGNVLTF. The CDR3 DNA follows: TGTGCCAGCAGCCCATATGGACAGGGCAACGTCCTGACTTTC.

The CDR3 here is CASSFDGRGGYTF. Here the CDR3 DNA reads TGTGCCAGCAGCTTCGACGGCCGGGGTGGCTACACCTTC. The V and J genes are TRBV11-2 and TRBJ1-2; no reliable D call. The germline V and J ends were trimmed by 3 bases and 7 bases, with 12 bases remaining between them. Germline assignment: CDR1 SGHAT and CDR2 FQNNGV. The CDR3 is made up of 13 amino acids.

The chain links TRBV2 to TRBJ1-4; D not resolved. The CDR3 has 15 residues. Germline assignment: CDR1 SNHLY and CDR2 FYNNEI. V lost 6 bases to trimming and J lost 0 bases, with 11 bases between them. The CDR3 reads CASRADISTNEKLFF. The CDR3 DNA follows: TGTGCCAGCAGAGCAGACATATCAACTAATGAAAAACTGTTTTTT. The full variable domain, with the rest looked up from reference TRBV2 and TRBJ1-4, is EPEVTQTPSHQVTQMGQEVILRCVPISNHLYFYWYRQILGQKVEFLVSFYNNEISEKSEIFDDQFSVERPDGSNFTLKIRSTKLEDSAMYFCASRADISTNEKLFFGSGTQLSVL.

The J gene is TRBJ2-7, the V gene TRBV5-6; 7 nucleotides align to TRBD1. Per germline, CDR1 SGHDT and CDR2 YYEEEE. Trimming cost V 3 bases and J 3 bases; bases outside gene matches: 6. The CDR3 sequence is 14 residues long. CDR3 DNA: TGTGCCAGCAGCTCCCGGGACAGTTACTACGAGCAGTACTTC. It is translated as CASSSRDSYYEQYF.

CDR3 residues: CASSLSGTRSGNTIYF. CDR3 coding DNA: TGTGCCAGCAGCTTGTCTGGGACACGCTCTGGAAACACCATATATTTT. The chain combines TRBV5-6 with TRBJ1-3, with D possibly matching TRBD1 (6 bases). There are 16 residues in the CDR3. Trimming removed 1 base at V and 0 bases at J, with 11 bases between. Germline V gene lookup returns CDR1 SGHDT and CDR2 YYEEEE.

The rearrangement joins TRBV6-2 or TRBV6-3 to TRBJ2-3; D might be TRBD2 (6 bases). The CDR3 runs 16 residues. Germline V gives CDR1 MNHEY, CDR2 SVGEGT. V gave up 5 bases and J gave up 5 bases, with 20 bases separating them. The CDR3 DNA reads TGTGCCAGCAGTGGTGCCCGGGGGTCCCGGGTAGATACGCAGTATTTT. This translates into CASSGARGSRVDTQYF.

This clone has only a few counts. This chain joins TRBV5-6 and TRBJ2-2; no definite D call. V was pared by 1 base and J by 6 bases, with 7 bases between. The CDR3 totals 13 residues. CDR1 SGHDT and CDR2 YYEEEE come from the germline V gene. CDR3 region: CASSLSVPGELFF. The CDR3 bases are TGTGCCAGCAGCTTGTCGGTGCCCGGGGAGCTGTTTTTT.

In this sample, this clone turned up once. The V gene is TRBV4-3, the J gene TRBJ1-1, with TRBD1 identical over 7 bases. V lost 7 bases and J lost 5; bases outside the gene matches: 7. CDR1 is LGHNA and CDR2 is YSLEER in the germline V gene. The CDR3 is made up of 13 amino acids. DNA for the CDR3: TGCGCCAGCACTAGGACAGGTGAGACTGAAGCTTTCTTT. Translating it yields CASTRTGETEAFF.

The genes are TRBV15 and TRBJ2-4; 8 nucleotides line up with TRBD1. CDR1 is LNHNV, CDR2 YYDKDF, per germline (reference sequence). The V and J ends lost 4 bases and 0 bases, in that order; junction bases with no gene match: 5. The CDR3 totals 16 residues. CDR3 bases: TGTGCCACCAGCAAAGGACAGGGTGTAGCCAAAAACATTCAGTACTTC. Protein sequence: CATSKGQGVAKNIQYF.

The gene calls are TRBV3-1 (or the pseudogene TRBV3-2) and TRBJ2-3, with unresolved D. Trimming stripped 4 bases from V and 6 bases from J, with 11 bases between. Germline V CDR1 and CDR2: LGHDT, YNNKEL (reference sequence). This CDR3 spans 13 amino acids. CDR3: CASSLDWSDTQYF. CDR3 nucleotide sequence: TGTGCCAGCAGCCTAGACTGGAGCGATACGCAGTATTTT.

This clone was seen only once. This sequence joins TRBV20-1 and TRBJ1-1, with TRBD1 identical over 8 bases. CDR1 is DFQATT and CDR2 is SNEGSKA in the germline V gene (reference sequence). The V and J ends lost 3 bases and 1 base, in that order; junction bases with no gene match: 7. The CDR3 runs to 15 residues. CDR3 DNA sequence: TGCAGTGCTAGTATCCGTGGGACAGGGAACACTGAAGCTTTCTTT. Protein: CSASIRGTGNTEAFF.

This chain uses TRBV28 with TRBJ2-3, with D tentatively TRBD1 (6 bases). V was shortened by 3 bases and J by 0 bases, with 13 bases between the two germline ends. This CDR3 has 16 residues. Germline CDR1 and CDR2: MDHEN and SYDVKM. CDR3 protein: CASSFAGTSSTDTQYF. The CDR3 nucleotides read TGTGCCAGCAGTTTTGCCGGGACATCTAGCACAGATACGCAGTATTTT.

The chain links TRBV5-3 to TRBJ1-1; no clear D. TRBV5-3 is placed among ORFs of uncertain function. Between the trimmed V and J ends, which lost 0 bases and 8 bases, there was a span of 11 bases. The CDR3 spans 13 residues. The chain's CDR3 is CARSLVAGEEAFF. DNA of the CDR3: TGTGCCAGAAGCTTGGTAGCGGGAGAAGAAGCTTTCTTT.